A selection of T cell receptor beta chains follows, all from one sample in a study of blood T cell repertoires in COVID-19. The assay was immunoSEQ multiplex PCR, and TCRdb's table has in-frame clones only and misses some. The sample contains tens of thousands of clones, over 80% of which appear only once. The sequenced sample consisted of peripheral blood. The receptors come from a human donor in a cohort sampled during active COVID-19. CDR3s include the opening cysteine and the closing phenylalanine or tryptophan.

V	J	CDR3
TRBV5-6	TRBJ2-5	CASSFSGGETQYF
TRBV19	TRBJ1-2	CASSLTGLYWGYTF
TRBV19	TRBJ1-6	CASTTGSSYNSPLHF
TRBV19	TRBJ1-5	CASSTPGGGQPQHF
TRBV25-1	TRBJ1-5	CASSEGTGAQPQHF
TRBV9	TRBJ2-3	CASSVGTSGVTDTQYF
TRBV7-7	TRBJ2-2	CASSSLGTGTNTGELFF
TRBV12-3/TRBV12-4	TRBJ2-2	CASSPRNTGELFF
TRBV7-2	TRBJ2-2	CASSILAGGNTGELFF
TRBV27	TRBJ2-2	CASSKDRGAGITAGELFF
TRBV3-1/TRBV3-2	TRBJ2-5	CASSQAGGKETQYF
TRBV28	TRBJ2-1	CASGEYSYNEQFF
TRBV18	TRBJ2-1	CASSALNEQFF
TRBV2	TRBJ2-1	CASSLRVASNEQFF
TRBV11-2	TRBJ2-1	CASSPYAGAPSSYNEQFF
TRBV5-1	TRBJ2-5	CASSFGAPWETQYF
TRBV11-2	TRBJ2-5	CASRGAGQETQYF
TRBV18	TRBJ1-2	CASSPMRTGHYGYTF